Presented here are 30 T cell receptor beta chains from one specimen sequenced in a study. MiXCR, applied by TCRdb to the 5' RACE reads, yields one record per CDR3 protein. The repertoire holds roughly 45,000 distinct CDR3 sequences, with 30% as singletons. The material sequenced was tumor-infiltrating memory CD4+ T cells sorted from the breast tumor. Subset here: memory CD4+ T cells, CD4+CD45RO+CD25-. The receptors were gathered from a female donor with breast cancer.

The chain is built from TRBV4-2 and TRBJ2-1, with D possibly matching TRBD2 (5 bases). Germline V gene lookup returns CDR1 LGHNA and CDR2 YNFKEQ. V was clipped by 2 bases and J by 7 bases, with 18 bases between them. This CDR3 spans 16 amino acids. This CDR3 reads CASSQNVTGKKNEQFF. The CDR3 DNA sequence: TGTGCCAGCAGCCAAAATGTCACCGGGAAAAAGAATGAGCAGTTCTTC.

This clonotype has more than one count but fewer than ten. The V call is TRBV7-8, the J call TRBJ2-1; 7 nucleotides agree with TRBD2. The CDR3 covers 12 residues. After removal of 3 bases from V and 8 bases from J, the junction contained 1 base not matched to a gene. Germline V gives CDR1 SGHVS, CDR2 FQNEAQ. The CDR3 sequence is CASSFGGDEQFF. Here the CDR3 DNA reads TGTGCCAGCAGCTTTGGGGGGGATGAGCAGTTCTTC.

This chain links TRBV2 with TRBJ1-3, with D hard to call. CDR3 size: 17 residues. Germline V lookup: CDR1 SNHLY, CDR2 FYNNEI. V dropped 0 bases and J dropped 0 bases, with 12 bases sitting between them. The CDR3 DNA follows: TGTGCCAGCAGTGAAGCCGGTACAAAGAGCTCTGGAAACACCATATATTTT. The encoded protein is CASSEAGTKSSGNTIYF.

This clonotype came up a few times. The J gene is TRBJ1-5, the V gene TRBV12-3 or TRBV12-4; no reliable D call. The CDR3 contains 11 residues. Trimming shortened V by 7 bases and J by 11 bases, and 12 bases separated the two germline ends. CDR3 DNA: TGTGCCAGCAAAGGCTCGAAGTCCCAGCATTTT. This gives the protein CASKGSKSQHF.

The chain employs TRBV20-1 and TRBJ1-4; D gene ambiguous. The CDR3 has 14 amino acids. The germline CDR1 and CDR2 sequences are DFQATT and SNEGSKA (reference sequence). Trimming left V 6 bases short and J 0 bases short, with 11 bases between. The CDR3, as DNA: TGCAGTGCACCGGCCGGGGCAACTAATGAAAAACTGTTTTTT. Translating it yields CSAPAGATNEKLFF.

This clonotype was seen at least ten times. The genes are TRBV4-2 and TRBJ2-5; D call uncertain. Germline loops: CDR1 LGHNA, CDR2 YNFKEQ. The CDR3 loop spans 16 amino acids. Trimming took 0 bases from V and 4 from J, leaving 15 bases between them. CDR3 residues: CASSQDRPPQGETQYF. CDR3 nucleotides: TGTGCCAGCAGCCAAGATCGACCCCCCCAAGGAGAGACCCAGTACTTC.

The CDR3 DNA reads as TGTGCCAGCAGCGGGACTAGCGGGGGGCTAACCACAGATACGCAGTATTTT. Translating it yields CASSGTSGGLTTDTQYF. This chain uses TRBV27 with TRBJ2-3, with 15 bases aligning to TRBD2. Germline V gene lookup returns CDR1 MNHEY and CDR2 SMNVEV (reference sequence). The CDR3 has 17 amino acids. V shed 6 bases, J shed 2 bases, and the junction held 6 bases outside the gene matches.

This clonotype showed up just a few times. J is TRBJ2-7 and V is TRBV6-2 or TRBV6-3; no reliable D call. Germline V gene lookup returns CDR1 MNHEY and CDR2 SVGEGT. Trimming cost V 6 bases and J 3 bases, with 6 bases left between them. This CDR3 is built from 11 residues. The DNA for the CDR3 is TGTGCCAGCAGGGGATTCTACGAGCAGTACTTC. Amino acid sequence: CASRGFYEQYF.

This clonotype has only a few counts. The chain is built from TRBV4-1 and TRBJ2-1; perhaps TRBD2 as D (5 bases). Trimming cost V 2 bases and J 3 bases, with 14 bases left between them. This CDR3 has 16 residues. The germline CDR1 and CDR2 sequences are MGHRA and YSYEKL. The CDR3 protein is CASSQIPRVGYNEQFF. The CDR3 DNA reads TGCGCCAGCAGCCAAATCCCGCGGGTAGGCTACAATGAGCAGTTCTTC.

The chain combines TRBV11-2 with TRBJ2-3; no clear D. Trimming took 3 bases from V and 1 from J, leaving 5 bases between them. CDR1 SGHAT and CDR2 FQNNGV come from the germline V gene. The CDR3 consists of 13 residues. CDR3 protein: CASSFLGTDTQYF. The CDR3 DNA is TGTGCCAGCAGCTTTTTAGGCACAGATACGCAGTATTTT.

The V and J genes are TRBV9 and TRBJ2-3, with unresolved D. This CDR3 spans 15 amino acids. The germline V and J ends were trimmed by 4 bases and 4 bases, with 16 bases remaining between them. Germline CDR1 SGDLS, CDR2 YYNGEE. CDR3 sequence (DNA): TGTGCCAGCAGCTCAGACCTCACAGATTCAGATACGCAGTATTTT. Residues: CASSSDLTDSDTQYF.

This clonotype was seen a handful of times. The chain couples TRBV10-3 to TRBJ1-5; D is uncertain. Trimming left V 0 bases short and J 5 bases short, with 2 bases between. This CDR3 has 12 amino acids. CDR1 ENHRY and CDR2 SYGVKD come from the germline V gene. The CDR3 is CAISESDQPQHF. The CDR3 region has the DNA TGTGCCATCAGTGAGTCGGATCAGCCCCAGCATTTT.

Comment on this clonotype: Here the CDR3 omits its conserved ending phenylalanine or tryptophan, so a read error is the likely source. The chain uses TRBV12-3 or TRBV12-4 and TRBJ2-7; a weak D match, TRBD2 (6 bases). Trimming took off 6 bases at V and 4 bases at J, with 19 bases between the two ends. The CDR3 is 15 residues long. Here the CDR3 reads CASRTSGPRGYEQYS. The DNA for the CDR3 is TGTGCCAGCAGGACTTCGGGACCCCGGGGGTACGAGCAGTACTCC.

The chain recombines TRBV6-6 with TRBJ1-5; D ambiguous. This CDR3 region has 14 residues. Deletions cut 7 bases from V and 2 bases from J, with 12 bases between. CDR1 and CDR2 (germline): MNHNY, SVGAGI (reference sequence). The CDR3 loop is CASMVGTRNQPQHF. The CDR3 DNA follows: TGTGCCAGCATGGTAGGAACTCGCAATCAGCCCCAGCATTTT.

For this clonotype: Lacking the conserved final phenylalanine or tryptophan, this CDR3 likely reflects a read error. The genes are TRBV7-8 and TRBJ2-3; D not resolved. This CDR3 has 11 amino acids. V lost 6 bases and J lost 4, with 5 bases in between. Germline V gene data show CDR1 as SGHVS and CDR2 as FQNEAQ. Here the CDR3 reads CASSQSDTQYL. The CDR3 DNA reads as TGTGCCAGCAGTCAGTCAGATACGCAGTATCTT.

The CDR3, as DNA: TGTGCCAGCAGTTACTCGAGGGAATCAGGGTGGCGGGAGGGCCGGGCAGATACGCAGTATTTT. Amino acids: CASSYSRESGWREGRADTQYF. V and J are TRBV6-5 and TRBJ2-3; 9 bases line up with TRBD2. CDR3 length: 21 residues. V trimming: 0 bases; J trimming: 4 bases; junction bases outside the gene matches: 20. Per germline, CDR1 MNHEY and CDR2 SVGAGI.

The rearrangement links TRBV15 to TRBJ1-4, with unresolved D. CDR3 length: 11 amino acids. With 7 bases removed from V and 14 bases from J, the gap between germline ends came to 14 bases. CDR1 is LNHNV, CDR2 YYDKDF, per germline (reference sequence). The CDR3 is CATTSGVQLFF. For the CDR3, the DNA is TGTGCCACCACGAGCGGGGTACAGCTGTTTTTT.

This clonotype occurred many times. CDR3 nucleotides: TGTGCCAGCAGTCAGAATGAGCAGTTCTTC. Protein: CASSQNEQFF. J is TRBJ2-1 and V is TRBV28, with D hard to call. Germline V gives CDR1 MDHEN, CDR2 SYDVKM. V lost 5 bases and J 7 bases, leaving 3 bases between the germline ends. The CDR3 length is 10 residues.

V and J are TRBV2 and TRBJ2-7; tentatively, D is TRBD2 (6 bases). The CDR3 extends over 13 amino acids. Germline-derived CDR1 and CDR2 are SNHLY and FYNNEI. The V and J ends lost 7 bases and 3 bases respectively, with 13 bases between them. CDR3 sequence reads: CASKPGGSYEQYF. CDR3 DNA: TGTGCCAGCAAACCCGGGGGAAGCTACGAGCAGTACTTC.

CDR3 region: CASSLDGAGELFF. The CDR3 DNA is TGTGCCAGCAGTTTGGATGGCGCCGGGGAGCTGTTTTTT. This rearrangement joins TRBV12-3 or TRBV12-4 to TRBJ2-2; D unresolved. CDR3 length: 13 residues. V lost 3 bases and J lost 6, with 8 bases in between.

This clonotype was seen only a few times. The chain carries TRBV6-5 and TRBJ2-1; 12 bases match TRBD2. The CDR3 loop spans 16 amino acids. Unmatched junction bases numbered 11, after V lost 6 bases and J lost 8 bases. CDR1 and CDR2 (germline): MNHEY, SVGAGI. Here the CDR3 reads CASSPSGTSGWDEQFF. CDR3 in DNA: TGTGCCAGCAGCCCATCCGGGACTAGCGGGTGGGATGAGCAGTTCTTC.

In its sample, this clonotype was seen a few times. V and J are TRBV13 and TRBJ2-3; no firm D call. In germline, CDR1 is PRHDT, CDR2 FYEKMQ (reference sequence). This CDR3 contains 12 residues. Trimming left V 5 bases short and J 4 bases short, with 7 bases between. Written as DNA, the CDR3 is TGTGCCAGCAGCCCAGGTCCAGATACGCAGTATTTT. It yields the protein CASSPGPDTQYF.

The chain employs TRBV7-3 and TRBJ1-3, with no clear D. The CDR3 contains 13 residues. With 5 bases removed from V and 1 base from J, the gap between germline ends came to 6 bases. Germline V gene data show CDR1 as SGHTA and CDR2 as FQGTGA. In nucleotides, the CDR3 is TGTGCCAGCAGCCCGTCATCTGGAAACACCATATATTTT. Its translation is CASSPSSGNTIYF. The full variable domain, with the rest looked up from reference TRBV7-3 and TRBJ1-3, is GAGVSQTPSNKVTEKGKYVELRCDPISGHTALYWYRQSLGQGPEFLIYFQGTGAADDSGLPNDRFFAVRPEGSVSTLKIQRTERGDSAVYLCASSPSSGNTIYFGEGSWLTVV.

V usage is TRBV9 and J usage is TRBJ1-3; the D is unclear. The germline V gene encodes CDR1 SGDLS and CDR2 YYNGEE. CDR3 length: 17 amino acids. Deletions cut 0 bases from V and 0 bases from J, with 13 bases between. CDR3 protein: CASSVEGRSLSGNTIYF. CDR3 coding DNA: TGTGCCAGCAGCGTAGAAGGCAGATCACTCTCTGGAAACACCATATATTTT.

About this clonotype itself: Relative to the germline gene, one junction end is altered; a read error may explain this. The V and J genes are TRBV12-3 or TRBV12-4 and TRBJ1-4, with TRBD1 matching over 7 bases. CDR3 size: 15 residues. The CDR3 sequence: CAGSLHRGLVEKLFF. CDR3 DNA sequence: TGTGCCGGCAGTCTCCACAGGGGTTTAGTTGAAAAACTGTTTTTT.

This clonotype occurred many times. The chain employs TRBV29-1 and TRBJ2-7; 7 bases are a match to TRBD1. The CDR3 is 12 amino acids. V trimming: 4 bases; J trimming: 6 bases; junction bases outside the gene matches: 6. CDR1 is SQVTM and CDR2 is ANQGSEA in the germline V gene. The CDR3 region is CSVGHDRAEQYF. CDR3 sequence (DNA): TGCAGCGTTGGACACGACAGGGCCGAGCAGTACTTC.

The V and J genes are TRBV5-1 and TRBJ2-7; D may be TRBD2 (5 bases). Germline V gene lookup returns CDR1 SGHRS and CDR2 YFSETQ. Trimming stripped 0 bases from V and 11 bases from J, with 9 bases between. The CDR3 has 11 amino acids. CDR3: CASSLGGEEYF. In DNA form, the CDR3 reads TGCGCCAGCAGCTTGGGGGGAGAGGAGTACTTC.

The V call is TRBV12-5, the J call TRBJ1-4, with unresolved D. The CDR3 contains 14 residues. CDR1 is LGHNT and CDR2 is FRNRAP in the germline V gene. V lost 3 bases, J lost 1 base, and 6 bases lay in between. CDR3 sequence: CASGLSETNEKLFF. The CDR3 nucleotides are TGTGCTAGTGGTTTATCTGAAACTAATGAAAAACTGTTTTTT. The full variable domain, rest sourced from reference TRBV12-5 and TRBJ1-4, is DARVTQTPRHKVTEMGQEVTMRCQPILGHNTVFWYRQTMMQGLELLAYFRNRAPLDDSGMPKDRFSAEMPDATLATLKIQPSEPRDSAVYFCASGLSETNEKLFFGSGTQLSVL.

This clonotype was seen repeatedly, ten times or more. This CDR3 reads CASSRGLAPTYEQYF. The CDR3 DNA reads as TGCGCCAGCAGCCGGGGACTAGCGCCGACCTACGAGCAGTACTTC. The gene calls are TRBV5-1 and TRBJ2-7, with TRBD2 matching 10 bases. The CDR3 runs 15 residues. V dropped 4 bases and J dropped 2; count of bases not matched to a gene: 6. The germline gives CDR1 SGHRS, CDR2 YFSETQ.

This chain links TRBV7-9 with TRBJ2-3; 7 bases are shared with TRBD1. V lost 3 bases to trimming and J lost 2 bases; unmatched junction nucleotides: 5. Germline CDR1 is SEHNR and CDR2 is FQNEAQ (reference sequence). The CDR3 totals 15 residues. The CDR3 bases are TGTGCCAGCAGCTTCACAGGGGCCTCCACAGATACGCAGTATTTT. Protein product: CASSFTGASTDTQYF.